This T cell receptor beta chain was captured in a study of Tregs in tolerant kidney transplant recipients. Sequencing used immunoSEQ multiplex PCR; TCRdb keeps in-frame clones, though not all of them. Its table lists tens of thousands of clones. Comments on this clone: Its specificity is unknown. The missing CDR3 end, 3 residues past where the read stops, is filled in from the germline J gene.

Germline lookup yields CDR1 ENHRY and CDR2 SYGVKD. The CDR3 loop spans 17 amino acids. The germline V and J ends were trimmed by 0 bases and 0 bases, with 12 bases remaining between them. General study results and limits: Some patients' samples used different primers over time, so nucleotide sequences weren't comparable.

The specimen comprised CD4+ T cells from blood, sampled before the transplant. The receptor was isolated from a human donor who received a combined kidney and bone marrow transplant. This chain uses TRBV10-3 with TRBJ1-3; D may be TRBD1 (5 bases). CDR3 amino acids: CAISESEGPSSGNTIYF. Partial CDR3 DNA: TGTGCCATCAGTGAGTCCGAGGGGCCTAGCTCTGGAAACACC.